The 18 T cell receptor beta chains listed next were all sequenced from one sample in a study of sequential checkpoint blockade in melanoma. Treatment described: randomized to nivolumab then ipilimumab (arm A) or the reverse (arm B). Data came from immunoSEQ multiplex PCR; TCRdb stores just in-frame clones and leaves some out. This repertoire shows roughly 18,000 clones, approximately 26% found once; its top ten account for around 7.2%. The sequencing used tumor tissue (inferred from file names), collected from a patient given nivolumab and ipilimumab in sequence. Receptors were obtained from a human donor with melanoma.

The CDR3 nucleotides read TGCGCCAGCAGCGTTCGACAGATGAACACTGAAGCTTTCTTT. Translating gives CASSVRQMNTEAFF. The V gene is TRBV5-1, the J gene TRBJ1-1, with D possibly being TRBD1 (5 bases). With 4 bases removed from V and 0 bases from J, the gap between germline ends came to 10 bases. The CDR3 runs to 14 residues. Per germline, CDR1 SGHRS and CDR2 YFSETQ.

This clone was detected a few times. The chain couples TRBV4-1 to TRBJ1-1, with D perhaps TRBD1 (5 bases). Trimming took 5 bases from V and 7 from J, leaving 20 bases between them. In germline, CDR1 is MGHRA, CDR2 YSYEKL. The CDR3 contains 15 residues. CDR3 region: CASSEGPVGRDEAFF. The DNA of the CDR3 is TGCGCCAGCAGCGAGGGGCCGGTCGGAAGAGATGAAGCTTTCTTT.

This clone has only a few counts. The chain uses TRBV6-8 and TRBJ2-7, with 8 nucleotides matching TRBD2. This CDR3 spans 13 amino acids. Germline CDR1 reads MNHGY; CDR2 reads SAAAGT. With V trimmed by 2 bases and J by 12 bases, 9 bases remained unmatched. CDR3 sequence (DNA): TGTGCCAGCAGTTACACCTCCGGGACTAGGGCGTACTTC. This encodes CASSYTSGTRAYF.

The V call is TRBV14, the J call TRBJ2-1; 10 bases match TRBD2. The CDR3 runs to 16 residues. Unmatched junction bases numbered 7, after V lost 1 base and J lost 7 bases. CDR1 is SGHDN, CDR2 FVKESK, per germline. The CDR3 DNA sequence: TGTGCCAGCAGCCAAGGTCCTAGCGGGAGCGGGAATGAGCAGTTCTTC. It translates to CASSQGPSGSGNEQFF. Supplemented by reference TRBV14 and TRBJ2-1, the full variable domain reads EAGVTQFPSHSVIEKGQTVTLRCDPISGHDNLYWYRRVMGKEIKFLLHFVKESKQDESGMPNNRFLAERTGGTYSTLKVQPAELEDSGVYFCASSQGPSGSGNEQFFGPGTRLTVL.

For the CDR3, the DNA is TGTGCCAGCTCAACAGGGGGACAGGGCCCCGAGCAGTACTTC. It encodes CASSTGGQGPEQYF. This chain links TRBV18 with TRBJ2-7; 9 bases line up with TRBD1. The V segment lost 5 bases and the J segment 6 bases; nucleotides outside the gene matches: 8. The CDR3 is 14 amino acids. Looked up from germline, CDR1 is KGHSH and CDR2 is LQKENI. Full variable domain (outside the CDR3, taken from reference TRBV18 and TRBJ2-7): NAGVMQNPRHLVRRRGQEARLRCSPMKGHSHVYWYRQLPEEGLKFMVYLQKENIIDESGMPKERFSAEFPKEGPSILRIQQVVRGDSAAYFCASSTGGQGPEQYFGPGTRLTVT.

The chain recombines TRBV19 with TRBJ2-2; 11 bases map to TRBD1. The germline V gene encodes CDR1 LNHDA and CDR2 SQIVND (reference sequence). V trimming: 6 bases; J trimming: 3 bases; junction bases outside the gene matches: 6. The CDR3 runs to 16 residues. The CDR3 here is CASRTAGQGDTGELFF. DNA of the CDR3: TGTGCCAGTAGGACCGCGGGACAGGGGGACACCGGGGAGCTGTTTTTT.

This chain joins TRBV15 and TRBJ1-5, with unresolved D. The germline V and J ends were trimmed by 0 bases and 11 bases, with 14 bases remaining between them. Germline CDR1 reads LNHNV; CDR2 reads YYDKDF (reference sequence). This CDR3 spans 14 amino acids. The DNA of the CDR3 is TGTGCCACCAGCAGAGATAAGGGAAGAATGGCCCAGCATTTT. This codes for CATSRDKGRMAQHF.

The chain combines TRBV12-1 with TRBJ1-4. TRBV12-1 is shown as a pseudogene. The CDR3 totals 14 residues. The DNA for the CDR3 is TGTGCCAGCAGCTTAAACGGGACTTATGAAAAACTGTTTTTT. Encoded protein: CASSLNGTYEKLFF.

This clone has a count of ten or more. This chain joins TRBV11-3 and TRBJ1-1; 9 bases line up with TRBD1. This CDR3 region has 16 residues. V lost 7 bases and J lost 5; bases outside the gene matches: 14. Germline lookup yields CDR1 SGHNT and CDR2 YENEEA. CDR3 loop: CASNNPTQGAMTEAFF. CDR3 coding DNA: TGTGCCAGCAACAACCCTACACAGGGGGCGATGACTGAAGCTTTCTTT. The whole variable domain, filled in from reference TRBV11-3 and TRBJ1-1, reads EAGVVQSPRYKIIEKKQPVAFWCNPISGHNTLYWYLQNLGQGPELLIRYENEEAVDDSQLPKDRFSAERLKGVDSTLKIQPAELGDSAVYLCASNNPTQGAMTEAFFGQGTRLTVV.

This clone has just a few counts. CDR3 amino acids: CSVSKEGRNTEAFF. The CDR3, as DNA: TGCAGCGTTTCCAAGGAGGGTAGGAACACTGAAGCTTTCTTT. This rearrangement joins TRBV29-1 to TRBJ1-1; unclear D gene. Germline CDR1 and CDR2: SQVTM and ANQGSEA. The germline V and J ends were trimmed by 5 bases and 1 base, with 14 bases remaining between them. This CDR3 is built from 14 residues.

This clone was counted a few times. The V call is TRBV6-8, the J call TRBJ1-1; D is possibly TRBD1 (5 bases). CDR1 and CDR2 (germline): MNHGY, SAAAGT. The CDR3 length is 16 residues. Trimming removed 6 bases at V and 3 bases at J, with 20 bases between. DNA for the CDR3: TGTGCCAGCAGCCCAAACGGGGCGGCAGAACACACTGAAGCTTTCTTT. Translation gives CASSPNGAAEHTEAFF.

This chain uses TRBV11-3 with TRBJ2-3, with D unresolved. The germline V gene encodes CDR1 SGHNT and CDR2 YENEEA. The CDR3 runs 16 residues. With 5 bases removed from V and 1 base from J, the gap between germline ends came to 16 bases. The CDR3 DNA follows: TGTGCCAGCAGCAGGAAATCAGGATATGGCACAGATACGCAGTATTTT. This translates into CASSRKSGYGTDTQYF.

The V and J genes are TRBV5-1 and TRBJ2-7; TRBD1 aligns across 7 bases. Germline CDR1 SGHRS, CDR2 YFSETQ. This CDR3 spans 17 amino acids. V shed 4 bases, J shed 2 bases, and the junction held 15 bases outside the gene matches. CDR3 in amino acids: CASSKTPGTVKTYEQYF. DNA of the CDR3: TGCGCCAGCAGCAAGACCCCCGGGACAGTCAAAACCTACGAGCAGTACTTC.

This rearrangement joins TRBV14 to TRBJ2-7, with TRBD2 matching over 7 bases. The CDR3 has 15 residues. Per the germline V gene, CDR1 is SGHDN and CDR2 is FVKESK. Germline trimming cut 2 bases from V and 1 base from J; bases unmatched to any gene: 5. The CDR3: CASSQSGKGSYEQYF. DNA of the CDR3: TGTGCCAGCAGCCAAAGCGGGAAGGGGTCCTACGAGCAGTACTTC.

This clone turned up a few times. V gene TRBV9 combines with J gene TRBJ2-7; TRBD2 matches at 8 bases. V lost 4 bases, J lost 6 bases, and 3 bases stayed unmatched. The CDR3 runs to 12 residues. Germline V lookup: CDR1 SGDLS, CDR2 YYNGEE. The CDR3 region is CASSPGTSEQYF. DNA for the CDR3: TGTGCCAGCAGCCCAGGGACTAGCGAGCAGTACTTC.

CDR3 region: CASRGGRTEQYF. CDR3 DNA: TGTGCCAGCCGGGGGGGGCGTACGGAGCAGTACTTC. V is TRBV28 and J is TRBJ2-7; 8 bases line up with TRBD2. Per germline, CDR1 MDHEN and CDR2 SYDVKM. Trimming cost V 8 bases and J 7 bases; bases outside gene matches: 7. CDR3 size: 12 residues.

This clone was seen only a few times. The rearrangement links TRBV11-3 to TRBJ2-7; no definite D call. The CDR3 has 14 amino acids. Germline V gives CDR1 SGHNT, CDR2 YENEEA. Trimming pared 3 bases from V and 0 bases from J, leaving 9 bases between. The CDR3 spells CASSFGRSSYEQYF. CDR3 in DNA: TGTGCCAGCAGCTTTGGGCGGAGCTCCTACGAGCAGTACTTC.

This clone was detected a few times. V gene TRBV11-3 combines with J gene TRBJ2-7, with 13 bases lining up with TRBD2. The CDR3 consists of 15 residues. The germline gives CDR1 SGHNT, CDR2 YENEEA. Germline trimming cut 3 bases from V and 2 bases from J; bases unmatched to any gene: 1. The CDR3 spells CASSLGTSGTYEQYF. In nucleotides, the CDR3 is TGTGCCAGCAGCTTGGGGACTAGCGGGACCTACGAGCAGTACTTC. Based on the CDR3 plus reference TRBV11-3 and TRBJ2-7, the full variable domain is EAGVVQSPRYKIIEKKQPVAFWCNPISGHNTLYWYLQNLGQGPELLIRYENEEAVDDSQLPKDRFSAERLKGVDSTLKIQPAELGDSAVYLCASSLGTSGTYEQYFGPGTRLTVT.